The 6 T cell receptor beta chains in this list originate from one sample, sequenced in a study of response to subunit inactivated influenza vaccine. Each CDR3 protein gets one entry after TCRdb re-called the RT-PCR reads with MiXCR. This table holds about 700,000 distinct CDR3 sequences, approximately 13% found once. Source: PBMCs from blood, taken 14 to 15 days before vaccination. All receptors derive from a man in his fifties who received an inactivated influenza vaccine.

The chain carries TRBV11-2 and TRBJ1-3; D is unclear. This CDR3 has 13 residues. The V end was cut by 1 base, the J end by 7 bases, with 8 bases between. Germline V CDR1 and CDR2: SGHAT, FQNNGV. The CDR3 DNA reads TGTGCCAGCAGCTTAGGCCCCAGGAACACCATATATTTT. Protein: CASSLGPRNTIYF.

This clonotype was picked up many times. V and J are TRBV9 and TRBJ2-2; D may match TRBD1 or TRBD2 (5 bases each). CDR1 and CDR2 from the germline V gene are SGDLS and YYNGEE. The germline V and J ends were trimmed by 0 bases and 7 bases, with 16 bases remaining between them. The length of the CDR3 is 16 residues. The chain's CDR3 is CASSVVGRPGLGELFF. Written as DNA, the CDR3 is TGTGCCAGCAGCGTAGTGGGACGGCCGGGCCTCGGGGAGCTGTTTTTT.

The chain couples TRBV20-1 to TRBJ2-1; 9 bases align to TRBD2. Germline V gene sequence: CDR1 DFQATT, CDR2 SNEGSKA (reference sequence). V gave up 4 bases and J gave up 4 bases; unmatched junction bases: 11. The CDR3 runs to 16 residues. CDR3 residues: CSATALEAGGYNEQFF. Written as DNA, the CDR3 is TGCAGTGCTACAGCGCTAGAAGCGGGGGGTTACAATGAGCAGTTCTTC.

This clonotype was seen a handful of times. This sequence joins TRBV9 and TRBJ1-1; D possibly corresponds to TRBD1 (6 bases). The CDR3 has 14 residues. With 2 bases removed from V and 4 bases from J, the gap between germline ends came to 12 bases. Per germline, CDR1 SGDLS and CDR2 YYNGEE. The CDR3 DNA sequence: TGTGCCAGCAGCGTCGGGACATTAATCACTGAAGCTTTCTTT. This codes for CASSVGTLITEAFF.

A few counts support this clonotype. The chain combines TRBV20-1 with TRBJ2-5; 7 nucleotides match TRBD2. The CDR3 runs 14 residues. V lost 5 bases to trimming and J lost 2 bases; unmatched junction nucleotides: 8. CDR1 DFQATT and CDR2 SNEGSKA come from the germline V gene (reference sequence). In DNA form, the CDR3 reads TGCAGTGCTCAGCGCGGGGGACCTCAAGAGACCCAGTACTTC. Protein sequence: CSAQRGGPQETQYF.

The chain joins TRBV7-9 to TRBJ2-1; no reliable D call. Germline loops: CDR1 SEHNR, CDR2 FQNEAQ (reference sequence). The V gene lost 3 bases and the J gene lost 6 bases, with 15 bases spanning the gap. The CDR3 totals 15 residues. CDR3 nucleotides: TGTGCCAGCAGCTTTGCCCAGAGGCCCTCCAATGAGCAGTTCTTC. Residues: CASSFAQRPSNEQFF.